This T cell receptor beta chain was profiled in a study of immune evolution from preneoplasia to lung adenocarcinoma. For the study at large: HLA loss of heterozygosity: under 7.5% AIS, under 19% MIA, roughly 35% ADC, none AAH. General study findings and limits: Later-stage lesions seemingly showed higher T cell density and diversity than normal lung.

CDR3 size: 14 residues. Trimming took 3 bases from V and 5 from J; bases not matched to a gene: 3. CDR1 and CDR2 from the germline V gene are MNHEY and SMNVEV (reference sequence). This table comes from immunoSEQ multiplex PCR, and its TCRdb copy is limited to in-frame clones, with some not included. The sample yields around 7,200 clones, 83% seen once. Note on this clone: What it recognizes is unknown.

Between the mid-2010s and the late 2010s, patients underwent resection in Japan or China. Macro-dissection enriched premalignant or tumor cells before nucleic acid extraction. The rearrangement uses TRBV27 and TRBJ2-3, with 9 bases that match TRBD1. This receptor was obtained from a person aged 65-85 years with lung adenocarcinoma. The sequencing sample was made of FFPE minimally invasive lung adenocarcinoma tissue. The CDR3 region is CASSFTGGQDTQYF. CDR3 DNA: TGTGCCAGCAGTTTTACAGGGGGCCAAGATACGCAGTATTTT.